The 14 T cell receptor beta chains reported below all come from one sample, sequenced in a study of cytomegalovirus exposure and HLA in healthy donors. The PCR contained 60 Vbeta and 13 Jbeta primers. Sequenced by immunoSEQ multiplex PCR; TCRdb stores in-frame clones only, minus some. The repertoire holds about 170,000 clones, with over 70% as singletons. The sequenced sample consisted of PBMCs. These receptor sequences come from a woman in her 30s in good health and CMV-seropositive.

This CDR3 reads CASSEREDTGELFF. The CDR3 region has the DNA TGTGCCAGCAGTGAGAGGGAGGACACCGGGGAGCTGTTTTTT. This chain joins TRBV6-1 and TRBJ2-2; the D gene is possibly TRBD2 (6 bases). V shed 3 bases and J shed 3 bases, with 8 bases lying between them. The CDR3 totals 14 residues. The germline gives CDR1 MNHNS, CDR2 SASEGT.

Concerning this clone: At one of its ends the junction is not consistent with the germline gene, which may arise from a read error. The chain has TRBV18 and TRBJ1-2; 8 bases agree with TRBD1. Per the germline V gene, CDR1 is KGHSH and CDR2 is LQKENI. There are 13 residues in the CDR3. This CDR3 is CASSPLTGGINDF. CDR3 DNA sequence: TGTGCCAGCTCACCACTCACAGGGGGGATAAACGACTTC. Using reference TRBV18 and TRBJ1-2 for the parts outside the CDR3, the full variable domain is NAGVMQNPRHLVRRRGQEARLRCSPMKGHSHVYWYRQLPEEGLKFMVYLQKENIIDESGMPKERFSAEFPKEGPSILRIQQVVRGDSAAYFCASSPLTGGINDFGSGTRLTVV.

The chain links TRBV4-1 to TRBJ1-2; possible D gene TRBD1, 6 bases. Germline V gives CDR1 MGHRA, CDR2 YSYEKL. The length of the CDR3 is 13 residues. The V gene lost 4 bases and the J gene lost 8 bases, with 14 bases spanning the gap. CDR3 sequence reads: CASSPGSGDGYTF. The CDR3 region has the DNA TGCGCCAGCAGCCCTGGGTCAGGGGACGGCTACACCTTC.

This chain links TRBV4-1 with TRBJ2-1; 16 positions agree with TRBD2. From germline, CDR1 is MGHRA and CDR2 YSYEKL. V was clipped by 4 bases and J by 7 bases; unmatched bases: 7. The CDR3 runs to 17 residues. The CDR3 DNA follows: TGCGCCAGCAGCCTAGGGACTAGCGGGAGGGCCCTGAATGAGCAGTTCTTC. As protein: CASSLGTSGRALNEQFF.

The chain joins TRBV7-9 to TRBJ2-7; D not resolved. This CDR3 contains 14 residues. The germline CDR1 and CDR2 sequences are SEHNR and FQNEAQ (reference sequence). V was trimmed by 6 bases and J by 2 bases, leaving 14 bases between them. The CDR3 sequence is CASSRSAQTYEQYF. Written as DNA, the CDR3 is TGTGCCAGCAGTCGAAGCGCGCAGACCTACGAGCAGTACTTC. The entire variable domain, with the rest obtained from reference TRBV7-9 and TRBJ2-7, is as follows: DTGVSQNPRHKITKRGQNVTFRCDPISEHNRLYWYRQTLGQGPEFLTYFQNEAQLEKSRLLSDRFSAERPKGSFSTLEIQRTEQGDSAMYLCASSRSAQTYEQYFGPGTRLTVT.

The rearrangement links TRBV4-2 to TRBJ2-1, with 7 positions matching TRBD1. J was trimmed by 0 bases and V by 4 bases; bases with no gene match: 6. The CDR3 runs to 16 residues. Germline-derived CDR1 and CDR2 are LGHNA and YNFKEQ. The CDR3 DNA follows: TGTGCCAGCAGCCTAACCGACAGGGTCTCCTACAATGAGCAGTTCTTC. Protein sequence: CASSLTDRVSYNEQFF.

V usage is TRBV28 and J usage is TRBJ1-1; 9 nucleotides agree with TRBD1. V was pared by 3 bases and J by 3 bases, with 23 bases of the junction left unmatched. Germline V lookup: CDR1 MDHEN, CDR2 SYDVKM. This CDR3 has 21 residues. The CDR3, as DNA: TGTGCCAGCAGTTTGAGGGGATACTATCGGGACAGGGCTATTGGAGACACTGAAGCTTTCTTT. This gives the protein CASSLRGYYRDRAIGDTEAFF.

The chain links TRBV5-4 to TRBJ2-3; no reliable D call. This CDR3 has 13 residues. Looked up from germline, CDR1 is SGHNT and CDR2 is YYREEE (reference sequence). Trimming shortened V by 1 base and J by 9 bases, and 12 bases separated the two germline ends. The CDR3 DNA is TGTGCCAGCAGCTTGCCGCTATTAGAGACGCAGTATTTT. Its protein is CASSLPLLETQYF.

The chain links TRBV9 to TRBJ2-7, with a tentative D call TRBD2 (7 bases). Between the trimmed V and J ends, which lost 4 bases and 6 bases, there was a span of 17 bases. This CDR3 spans 14 amino acids. The germline gives CDR1 SGDLS, CDR2 YYNGEE. CDR3 in DNA: TGTGCCAGCAGCCCGGGGGGCGGGGACGGCGAGCAGTACTTC. Its protein is CASSPGGGDGEQYF.

The CDR3 protein is CVKGSFYGYTF. The CDR3 DNA follows: TGTGTCAAGGGGTCCTTCTATGGCTACACCTTC. The chain uses TRBV11-3 and TRBJ1-2; maybe TRBD1 (5 bases). The CDR3 totals 11 residues. Germline V CDR1 and CDR2: SGHNT, YENEEA.

This chain connects TRBV5-1 to TRBJ2-7; 9 bases agree with TRBD2. Losses at the gene ends were 1 base for V and 5 bases for J; bases not matched to a gene: 7. The CDR3 contains 15 residues. Per germline, CDR1 SGHRS and CDR2 YFSETQ. The CDR3 protein is CASSLMREGGDEQYF. The CDR3 nucleotides read TGCGCCAGCAGCTTGATGCGGGAGGGAGGAGACGAGCAGTACTTC.

The chain couples TRBV30 to TRBJ1-1; D gene unclear. Germline CDR1 reads GTSNPN; CDR2 reads SVGIG (reference sequence). This CDR3 comprises 12 residues. V lost 2 bases, J lost 11 bases, and 15 bases lay in between. CDR3: CAWSSSSPVAFF. CDR3 DNA sequence: TGTGCCTGGAGTAGTAGTTCGCCTGTTGCTTTCTTT.

This clone was observed a single time. V is TRBV11-1 and J is TRBJ2-5; TRBD1 is a possible D gene (6 bases). Germline V CDR1 and CDR2: SGHAT, FQDESV (reference sequence). The V gene lost 6 bases and the J gene lost 2 bases, with 10 bases spanning the gap. This CDR3 has 13 residues. The CDR3 sequence: CASSRDIQETQYF. As DNA, the CDR3 is TGTGCCAGCAGTAGGGACATACAAGAGACCCAGTACTTC.

The chain uses TRBV7-8 and TRBJ2-7; the match to TRBD2 covers 10 bases. The CDR3 runs to 15 residues. V dropped 2 bases and J dropped 5; count of bases not matched to a gene: 6. Germline V lookup: CDR1 SGHVS, CDR2 FQNEAQ. CDR3 residues: CASSLITSGIHEQYF. The CDR3 DNA reads TGTGCCAGCAGCTTAATCACTAGCGGGATCCACGAGCAGTACTTC.